The following is a TCR beta chain sequence with its context. Its antigen remains unidentified. Produced via immunoSEQ multiplex PCR; TCRdb's table is partial and in-frame only. The sample includes approximately 2.5 million clones, around 94% of them seen just once. The data are from a study of shared clonotypes between healthy human individuals. Study background: CD4 naive and memory got three plates each, CD8 naive two, CD8 memory one.

Regarding the study as a whole: Naive subsets typically showed greater estimated richness than memory subsets. When compared with the clonotypes that were shared by all four sorted-subset donors, the non-shared clonotypes turned out to have lower generation probabilities. Naive CD4 clonotypes were shared across a handful of donors at 4.5% to 6.5%.

Trimming pared 5 bases from V and 8 bases from J, leaving 10 bases between. This CDR3 spans 12 amino acids. In germline, CDR1 is SGHNT, CDR2 YYREEE (reference sequence). The source is a man between 18 and 35 years old in good health. Sequenced material: naive CD4+ T cells sorted from blood. Subset noted: CD45RA+ positively selected. The V call is TRBV5-4, the J call TRBJ2-2; no clear D gene. The CDR3 here is CASSFVMGELFF. CDR3 sequence (DNA): TGTGCCAGCAGTTTTGTAATGGGGGAGCTGTTTTTT.